This T cell receptor (beta chain) was sequenced during a study of blood T cell repertoires in COVID-19. Study context: Both acute and convalescent COVID-19 samples were obtained from the United States, Italy and Spain. The cDNA or gDNA used as material had been derived from T cells, B-cell-depleted T cells, or PBMCs.

This clone appeared a few times. The germline V gene encodes CDR1 MGHDK and CDR2 SYGVNS. The CDR3 extends over 16 amino acids. Trimming cost V 2 bases and J 2 bases, with 16 bases left between them. Assay used: immunoSEQ multiplex PCR; TCRdb lists only in-frame clones, some missing. Of about 440,000 clones listed, approximately 90% were seen once; the top ten hold about 4.3%. Sequenced material: peripheral blood. This clonotype was sampled from a woman younger than 45 with acute or convalescent COVID-19. V usage is TRBV25-1 and J usage is TRBJ2-7, with D perhaps matching TRBD2 (5 bases). The CDR3 loop reads CASSEPPGKGTYEQYF. In DNA, the CDR3 is TGTGCCAGCAGTGAACCCCCCGGGAAGGGCACCTACGAGCAGTACTTC.